What follows is one T cell receptor (beta chain) and its context. Antigen specificity is unknown. This record belongs to a study of cytomegalovirus exposure and HLA in healthy donors. The wider study: A prior study identified approximately 110 million unique TCR beta sequences from 200 million or so T cells. Whole-study results and caveats: There were over 150 TCR beta chains listed as cytomegalovirus-associated. Earlier results showed most TCR beta V segments being productive about 90% or about 30% of the time.

Researchers ran the PCR with 60 Vbeta and 13 Jbeta primers. Assay used: immunoSEQ multiplex PCR; TCRdb lists only in-frame clones, some missing. The sample data list about 200,000 clones. The clonotype originates from a girl aged 2 to 10 in good health and CMV-seropositive. The specimen sequenced was PBMCs.

The CDR3 reads CSVLRSGGRSYEQYF. CDR3 nucleotides: TGCAGCGTTCTTCGATCGGGAGGGAGATCCTACGAGCAGTACTTC. The chain carries TRBV29-1 and TRBJ2-7; TRBD2 matches 8 bases. Germline values: CDR1 SQVTM, CDR2 ANQGSEA. The J segment lost 1 base and the V segment lost 5 bases, leaving 10 bases of the junction unmatched. This CDR3 spans 15 amino acids.